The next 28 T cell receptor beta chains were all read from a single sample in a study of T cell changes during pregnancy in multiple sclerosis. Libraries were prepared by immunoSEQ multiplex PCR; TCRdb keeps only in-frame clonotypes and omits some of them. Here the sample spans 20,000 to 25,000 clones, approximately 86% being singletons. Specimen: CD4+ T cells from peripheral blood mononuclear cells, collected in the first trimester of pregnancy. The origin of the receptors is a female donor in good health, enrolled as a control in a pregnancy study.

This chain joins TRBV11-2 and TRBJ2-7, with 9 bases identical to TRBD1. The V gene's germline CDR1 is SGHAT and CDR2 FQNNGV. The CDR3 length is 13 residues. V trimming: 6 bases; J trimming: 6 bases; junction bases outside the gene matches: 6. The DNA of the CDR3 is TGTGCCAGCAGTTGGACAGGGGTCGGCGAGCAGTACTTC. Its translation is CASSWTGVGEQYF.

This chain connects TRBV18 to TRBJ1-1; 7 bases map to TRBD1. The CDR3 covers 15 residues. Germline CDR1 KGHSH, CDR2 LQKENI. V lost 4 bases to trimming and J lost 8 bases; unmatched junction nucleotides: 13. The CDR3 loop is CASSLPGGTVREAFF. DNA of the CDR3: TGTGCCAGCTCACTCCCAGGCGGGACAGTCAGGGAAGCTTTCTTT.

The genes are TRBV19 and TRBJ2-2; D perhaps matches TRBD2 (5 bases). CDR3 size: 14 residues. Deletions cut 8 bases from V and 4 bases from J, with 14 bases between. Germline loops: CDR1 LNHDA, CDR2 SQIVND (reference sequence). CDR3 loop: CASSLQRTTGELFF. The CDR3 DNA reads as TGTGCCAGTTCCCTCCAGCGGACCACCGGGGAGCTGTTTTTT. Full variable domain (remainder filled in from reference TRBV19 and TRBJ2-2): DGGITQSPKYLFRKEGQNVTLSCEQNLNHDAMYWYRQDPGQGLRLIYYSQIVNDFQKGDIAEGYSVSREKKESFPLTVTSAQKNPTAFYLCASSLQRTTGELFFGEGSRLTVL.

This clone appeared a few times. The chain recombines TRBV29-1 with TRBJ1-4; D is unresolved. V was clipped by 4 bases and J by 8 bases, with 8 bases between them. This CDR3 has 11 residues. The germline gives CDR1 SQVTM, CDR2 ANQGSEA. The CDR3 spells CSVGYGEKLFF. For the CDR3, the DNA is TGCAGCGTTGGGTATGGCGAAAAACTGTTTTTT.

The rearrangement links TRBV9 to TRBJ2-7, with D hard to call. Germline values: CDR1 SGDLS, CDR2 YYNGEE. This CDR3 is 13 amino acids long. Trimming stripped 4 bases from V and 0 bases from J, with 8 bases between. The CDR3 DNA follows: TGTGCCAGCAGCCCCGAGGTCTCCTACGAGCAGTACTTC. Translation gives CASSPEVSYEQYF.

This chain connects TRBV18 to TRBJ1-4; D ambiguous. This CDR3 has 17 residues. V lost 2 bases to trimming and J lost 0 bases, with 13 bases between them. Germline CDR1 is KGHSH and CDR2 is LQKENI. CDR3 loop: CASSPIRAGPTNEKLFF. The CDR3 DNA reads TGTGCCAGCTCACCAATACGCGCGGGCCCAACTAATGAAAAACTGTTTTTT. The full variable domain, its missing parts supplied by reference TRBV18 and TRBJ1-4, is NAGVMQNPRHLVRRRGQEARLRCSPMKGHSHVYWYRQLPEEGLKFMVYLQKENIIDESGMPKERFSAEFPKEGPSILRIQQVVRGDSAAYFCASSPIRAGPTNEKLFFGSGTQLSVL.

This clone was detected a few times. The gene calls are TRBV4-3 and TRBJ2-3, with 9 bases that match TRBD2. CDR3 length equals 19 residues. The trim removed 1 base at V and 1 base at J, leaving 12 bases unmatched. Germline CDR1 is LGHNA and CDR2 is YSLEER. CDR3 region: CASSQGPGRGGGGTDTQYF. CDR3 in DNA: TGCGCCAGCAGCCAAGGGCCTGGGCGGGGGGGAGGCGGCACAGATACGCAGTATTTT.

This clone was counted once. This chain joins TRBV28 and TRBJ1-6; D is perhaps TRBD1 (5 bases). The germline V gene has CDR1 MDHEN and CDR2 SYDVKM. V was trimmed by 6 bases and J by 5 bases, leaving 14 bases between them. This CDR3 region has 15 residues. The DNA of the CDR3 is TGTGCCAGCAGGGCCGCGACAGTGAATAATTCACCCCTCCACTTT. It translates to CASRAATVNNSPLHF.

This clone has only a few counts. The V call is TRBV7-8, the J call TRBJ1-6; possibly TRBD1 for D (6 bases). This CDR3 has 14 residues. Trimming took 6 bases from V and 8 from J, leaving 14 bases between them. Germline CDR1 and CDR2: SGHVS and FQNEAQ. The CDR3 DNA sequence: TGTGCCAGCAGTCATGACAGGTGGGATTCACCCCTCCACTTT. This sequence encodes CASSHDRWDSPLHF.

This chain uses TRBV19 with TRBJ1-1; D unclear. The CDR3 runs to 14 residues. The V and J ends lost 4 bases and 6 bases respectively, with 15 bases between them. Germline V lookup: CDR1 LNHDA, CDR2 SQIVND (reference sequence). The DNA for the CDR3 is TGTGCCAGTAGTAACGGGATTGTTACGGCTGAAGCTTTCTTT. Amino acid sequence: CASSNGIVTAEAFF. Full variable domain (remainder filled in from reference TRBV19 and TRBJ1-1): DGGITQSPKYLFRKEGQNVTLSCEQNLNHDAMYWYRQDPGQGLRLIYYSQIVNDFQKGDIAEGYSVSREKKESFPLTVTSAQKNPTAFYLCASSNGIVTAEAFFGQGTRLTVV.

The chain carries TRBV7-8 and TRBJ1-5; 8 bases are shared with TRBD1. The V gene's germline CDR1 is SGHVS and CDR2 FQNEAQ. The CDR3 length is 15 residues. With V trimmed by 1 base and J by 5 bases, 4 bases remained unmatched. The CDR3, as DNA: TGTGCCAGCAGCTTAGTGGCAGGGGGCCATCAGCCCCAGCATTTT. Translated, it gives CASSLVAGGHQPQHF.

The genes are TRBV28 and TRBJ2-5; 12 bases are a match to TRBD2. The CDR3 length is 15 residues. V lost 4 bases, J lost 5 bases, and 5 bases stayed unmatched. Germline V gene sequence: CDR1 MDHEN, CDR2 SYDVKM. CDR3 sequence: CASSSLAGGGETQYF. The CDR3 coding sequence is TGTGCCAGCAGTTCTCTAGCGGGAGGGGGGGAGACCCAGTACTTC.

The CDR3: CASRGQGGDGELFF. CDR3 DNA sequence: TGTGCCAGCAGAGGACAGGGAGGGGACGGGGAGCTGTTTTTT. V and J are TRBV6-4 and TRBJ2-2; possible D gene TRBD1, 8 bases. The CDR3 is made up of 14 amino acids. Trimming removed 6 bases at V and 7 bases at J, with 15 bases between. Germline CDR1 reads MRHNA; CDR2 reads SNTAGT.

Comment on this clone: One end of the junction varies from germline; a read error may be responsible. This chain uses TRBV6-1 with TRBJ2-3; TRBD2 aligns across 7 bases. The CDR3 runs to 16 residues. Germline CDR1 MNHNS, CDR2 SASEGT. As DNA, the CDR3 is TGTGCCAGCAGTGAAGCGCGGCGGGAGTACACAGATATGCAGTATTTT. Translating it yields CASSEARREYTDMQYF.

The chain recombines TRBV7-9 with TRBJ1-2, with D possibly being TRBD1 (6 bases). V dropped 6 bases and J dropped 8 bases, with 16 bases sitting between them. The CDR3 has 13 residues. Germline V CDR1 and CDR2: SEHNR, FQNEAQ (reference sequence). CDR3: CASSLTGPLGYTF. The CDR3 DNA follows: TGTGCCAGCAGTTTGACAGGTCCTCTAGGCTACACCTTC.

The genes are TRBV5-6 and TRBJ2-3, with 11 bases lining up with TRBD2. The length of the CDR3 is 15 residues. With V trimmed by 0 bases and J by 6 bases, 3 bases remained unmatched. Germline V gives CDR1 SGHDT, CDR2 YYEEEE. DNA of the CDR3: TGTGCCAGCAGCTTGGTGGCTAGCGGGGGGGATACGCAGTATTTT. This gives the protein CASSLVASGGDTQYF.

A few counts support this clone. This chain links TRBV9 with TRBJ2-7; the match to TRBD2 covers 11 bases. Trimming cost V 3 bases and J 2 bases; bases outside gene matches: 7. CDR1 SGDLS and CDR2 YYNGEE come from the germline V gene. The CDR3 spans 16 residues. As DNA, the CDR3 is TGTGCCAGCAGCGCCGGGACTAGCGGCTTAGCCTACGAGCAGTACTTC. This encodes CASSAGTSGLAYEQYF.

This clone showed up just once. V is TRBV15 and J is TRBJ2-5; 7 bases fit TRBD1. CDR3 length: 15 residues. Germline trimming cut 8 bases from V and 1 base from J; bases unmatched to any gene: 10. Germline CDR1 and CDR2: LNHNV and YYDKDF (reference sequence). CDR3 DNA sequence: TGTGCCACCGAACCGGACAGGTATCTCCAAGAGACCCAGTACTTC. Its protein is CATEPDRYLQETQYF.

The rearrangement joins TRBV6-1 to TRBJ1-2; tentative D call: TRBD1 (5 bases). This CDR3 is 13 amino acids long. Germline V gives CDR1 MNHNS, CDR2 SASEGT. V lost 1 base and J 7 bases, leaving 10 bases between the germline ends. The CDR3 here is CASSEDATAGYTF. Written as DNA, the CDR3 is TGTGCCAGCAGTGAAGACGCGACAGCTGGCTACACCTTC.

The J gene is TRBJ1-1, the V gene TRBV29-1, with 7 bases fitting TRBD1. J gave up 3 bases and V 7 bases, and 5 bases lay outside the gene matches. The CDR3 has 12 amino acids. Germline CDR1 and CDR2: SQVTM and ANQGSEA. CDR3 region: CSAQTGYTEAFF. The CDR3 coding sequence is TGCAGCGCCCAGACAGGGTACACTGAAGCTTTCTTT.

CDR3 loop: CASSSPSGGAWETQYF. Written as DNA, the CDR3 is TGTGCCAGCAGCTCGCCTAGCGGGGGGGCCTGGGAGACCCAGTACTTC. The chain recombines TRBV11-2 with TRBJ2-5, with 12 bases lining up with TRBD2. The germline V gene has CDR1 SGHAT and CDR2 FQNNGV. The CDR3 has 16 residues. With V trimmed by 4 bases and J by 5 bases, 8 bases remained unmatched.

For the CDR3, the DNA is TGCGCCAGCAGCCAAGCTGAGTCACCTAGCCGGCAGTACTTC. It specifies CASSQAESPSRQYF. The chain employs TRBV4-3 and TRBJ2-7, with D perhaps matching TRBD2 (5 bases). This CDR3 has 14 residues. Germline assignment: CDR1 LGHNA and CDR2 YSLEER. Between the trimmed V and J ends, which lost 1 base and 9 bases, there was a span of 16 bases.

This CDR3 is CASSLGLAGETQYF. CDR3 nucleotides: TGTGCCAGTAGTCTGGGACTAGCGGGAGAGACCCAGTACTTC. J is TRBJ2-5 and V is TRBV19; 12 nucleotides align to TRBD2. V trimming: 5 bases; J trimming: 4 bases; junction bases outside the gene matches: 2. The CDR3 sequence is 14 residues long. Germline V lookup: CDR1 LNHDA, CDR2 SQIVND (reference sequence).

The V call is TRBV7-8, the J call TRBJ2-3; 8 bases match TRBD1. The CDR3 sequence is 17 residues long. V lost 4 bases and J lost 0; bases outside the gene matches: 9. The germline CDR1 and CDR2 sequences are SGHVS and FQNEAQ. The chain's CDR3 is CASSSGTGSPSTDTQYF. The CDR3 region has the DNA TGTGCCAGCAGCTCGGGGACAGGTTCGCCCAGCACAGATACGCAGTATTTT.

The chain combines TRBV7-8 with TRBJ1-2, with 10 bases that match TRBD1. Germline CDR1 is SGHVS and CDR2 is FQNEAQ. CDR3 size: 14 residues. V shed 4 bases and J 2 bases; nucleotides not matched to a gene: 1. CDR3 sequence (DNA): TGTGCCAGCAGCTCGACAGGGGGCAACTATGGCTACACCTTC. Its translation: CASSSTGGNYGYTF. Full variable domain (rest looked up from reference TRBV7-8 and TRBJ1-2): GAGVSQSPRYKVAKRGQDVALRCDPISGHVSLFWYQQALGQGPEFLTYFQNEAQLDKSGLPSDRFFAERPEGSVSTLKIQRTQQEDSAVYLCASSSTGGNYGYTFGSGTRLTVV.

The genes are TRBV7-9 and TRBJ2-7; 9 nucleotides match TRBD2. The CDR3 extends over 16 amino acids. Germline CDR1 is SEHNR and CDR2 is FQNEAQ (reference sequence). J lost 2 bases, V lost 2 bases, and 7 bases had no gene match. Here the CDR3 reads CASSLLGAGGTYEQYF. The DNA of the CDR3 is TGTGCCAGCAGCTTATTAGGAGCGGGGGGCACCTACGAGCAGTACTTC. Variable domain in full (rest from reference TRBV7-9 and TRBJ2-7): DTGVSQNPRHKITKRGQNVTFRCDPISEHNRLYWYRQTLGQGPEFLTYFQNEAQLEKSRLLSDRFSAERPKGSFSTLEIQRTEQGDSAMYLCASSLLGAGGTYEQYFGPGTRLTVT.

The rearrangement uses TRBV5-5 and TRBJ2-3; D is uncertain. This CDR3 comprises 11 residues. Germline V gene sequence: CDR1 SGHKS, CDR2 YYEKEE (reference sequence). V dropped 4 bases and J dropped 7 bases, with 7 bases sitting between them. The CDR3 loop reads CASSLKNTQYF. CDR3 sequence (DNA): TGTGCCAGCAGCCTAAAAAATACGCAGTATTTT.

CDR3 DNA: TGTGCCAGCAGCTTGGGGGGGACAGGGGATTCACCCCTCCACTTT. Translated: CASSLGGTGDSPLHF. The V gene is TRBV13, the J gene TRBJ1-6; 10 bases are shared with TRBD1. The CDR3 totals 15 residues. The junction had 4 bases not matched to a gene; V was cut back by 3 bases and J by 8 bases. Germline CDR1 PRHDT, CDR2 FYEKMQ (reference sequence).